The 28 T cell receptor beta chains in this list originate from one sample, sequenced in a study of early T cells in non-severe SARS-CoV-2 infection. MiXCR was run by TCRdb on the 5' RACE reads, yielding one entry per CDR3 protein. This sample has 80,000 or so distinct CDR3 sequences, with around 15% found just once. The sequencing sample was made of whole blood. These receptors originate from an adult who was a healthcare worker with PCR-confirmed SARS-CoV-2 infection or an uninfected control (not recorded which).

This clonotype was detected many times. The chain uses TRBV5-1 and TRBJ1-1; 7 bases fit TRBD1. The CDR3 spans 14 residues. V lost 4 bases, J lost 3 bases, and 6 bases stayed unmatched. Germline CDR1 reads SGHRS; CDR2 reads YFSETQ. The CDR3 DNA follows: TGCGCCAGCAGCCGCGGGACAGACTACACTGAAGCTTTCTTT. Amino acids: CASSRGTDYTEAFF.

This clonotype was counted between two and nine times. The rearrangement joins TRBV23-1 to TRBJ2-7; TRBD2 is a possible D gene (5 bases). TRBV23-1 falls under the ORF class, with uncertain function. The CDR3 is 17 residues long. V lost 2 bases to trimming and J lost 5 bases, with 22 bases between them. The CDR3 protein is CASSQHLSRTGGHEQYF. The CDR3 DNA follows: TGCGCCAGCAGTCAACATCTGTCGCGTACGGGCGGGCACGAGCAGTACTTC.

The CDR3 protein is CSVVRTGGNGYTF. The CDR3 coding sequence is TGCAGCGTTGTTAGGACAGGGGGCAATGGCTACACCTTC. This chain joins TRBV29-1 and TRBJ1-2, with 11 bases identical to TRBD1. The CDR3 consists of 13 residues. The germline CDR1 and CDR2 sequences are SQVTM and ANQGSEA. The V segment lost 4 bases and the J segment 6 bases; nucleotides outside the gene matches: 4.

This clonotype was observed many times. The rearrangement joins TRBV30 to TRBJ2-3, with 9 bases matching TRBD2. This CDR3 spans 14 amino acids. The V and J ends lost 1 base and 5 bases, in that order; junction bases with no gene match: 4. Germline CDR1 GTSNPN, CDR2 SVGIG (reference sequence). Written as DNA, the CDR3 is TGTGCCTGGAGTGGCGGGGGGGGAATAGATACGCAGTATTTT. This sequence encodes CAWSGGGGIDTQYF.

This clonotype was recorded a few times. An end of the junction does not agree with germline; a read error may underlie this. V gene TRBV28 combines with J gene TRBJ1-2; weak D call: TRBD1 (5 bases). Germline assignment: CDR1 MDHEN and CDR2 SYDVKM. This CDR3 contains 14 residues. For the CDR3, the DNA is TGTGCCAGCTTGGACCGCGGGGCGAACTACGGCTACACCTTC. It encodes CASLDRGANYGYTF.

The rearrangement links TRBV12-3 or TRBV12-4 to TRBJ2-6, with 7 bases identical to TRBD1. Losses at the gene ends were 5 bases for V and 1 base for J; bases not matched to a gene: 8. The CDR3 runs 17 residues. The CDR3 coding sequence is TGTGCCAGCAGTCTCAGGACAGGTAGATCTGGGGCCAACGTCCTGACTTTC. This translates into CASSLRTGRSGANVLTF.

The chain employs TRBV9 and TRBJ2-5; the match to TRBD2 covers 7 bases. The trim removed 2 bases at V and 3 bases at J, leaving 13 bases unmatched. Germline values: CDR1 SGDLS, CDR2 YYNGEE. The CDR3 runs 17 residues. The CDR3 DNA follows: TGTGCCAGCAGCGTTCGGGCTAGCGGAAGAGGAGAAGAGACCCAGTACTTC. Translated: CASSVRASGRGEETQYF. Complete variable domain (other parts from reference TRBV9 and TRBJ2-5): DSGVTQTPKHLITATGQRVTLRCSPRSGDLSVYWYQQSLDQGLQFLIQYYNGEERAKGNILERFSAQQFPDLHSELNLSSLELGDSALYFCASSVRASGRGEETQYFGPGTRLLVL.

This clonotype occurred a few times. The J gene is TRBJ2-1, the V gene TRBV29-1, with 7 bases lining up with TRBD2. J gave up 9 bases and V 4 bases, and 9 bases lay outside the gene matches. The CDR3 length is 13 residues. Germline-derived CDR1 and CDR2 are SQVTM and ANQGSEA. CDR3 region: CSVARTSSTEQFF. Here the CDR3 DNA reads TGCAGCGTTGCCCGGACTAGTAGTACTGAGCAGTTCTTC.

J is TRBJ1-5 and V is TRBV6-2 or TRBV6-3, with a weak D call TRBD1 (6 bases). Germline loops: CDR1 MNHEY, CDR2 SVGEGT. This CDR3 comprises 13 residues. V gave up 6 bases and J gave up 5 bases, with 11 bases separating them. The CDR3 sequence is CASSNREDQPQHF. The CDR3 DNA is TGTGCCAGCAGCAACAGGGAAGATCAGCCCCAGCATTTT.

At least ten counts were recorded for this clonotype. The chain recombines TRBV12-3 or TRBV12-4 with TRBJ2-7, with TRBD1 matching 7 bases. The CDR3 consists of 12 residues. The V and J ends lost 3 bases and 6 bases, in that order; junction bases with no gene match: 2. The CDR3 sequence: CASSLRGREQYF. The CDR3 DNA is TGTGCCAGCAGTTTGAGGGGGCGCGAGCAGTACTTC.

This clonotype came up many times. The chain joins TRBV7-9 to TRBJ1-5; TRBD1 agrees at 7 bases. This CDR3 spans 14 amino acids. Germline loops: CDR1 SEHNR, CDR2 FQNEAQ (reference sequence). Losses at the gene ends were 5 bases for V and 5 bases for J; bases not matched to a gene: 6. The CDR3 sequence: CASSRTGVHQPQHF. For the CDR3, the DNA is TGTGCCAGCAGCCGTACAGGGGTTCATCAGCCCCAGCATTTT.

This clonotype came up many times. This chain connects TRBV18 to TRBJ1-5; D unresolved. Between the trimmed V and J ends, which lost 3 bases and 7 bases, there was a span of 22 bases. Germline-derived CDR1 and CDR2 are KGHSH and LQKENI. There are 17 residues in the CDR3. The CDR3, as DNA: TGTGCCAGCTCACCTTATCCGGCTCACGGGAATGGGCAGCCCCAGCATTTT. Translating it yields CASSPYPAHGNGQPQHF.

This clonotype was found a few times. V gene TRBV29-1 combines with J gene TRBJ2-1; D remains unclear. The CDR3 sequence is 14 residues long. V was clipped by 5 bases and J by 2 bases, with 13 bases between them. Germline V gives CDR1 SQVTM, CDR2 ANQGSEA. This chain's CDR3 is CSVRLPKAYNEQFF. The CDR3 DNA reads TGCAGCGTTCGTCTCCCCAAGGCCTACAATGAGCAGTTCTTC.

The genes are TRBV10-3 and TRBJ2-5; tentatively, D is TRBD1 (7 bases). Deletions cut 8 bases from V and 5 bases from J, with 18 bases between. The CDR3 totals 14 residues. CDR1 and CDR2 from the germline V gene are ENHRY and SYGVKD. CDR3 sequence reads: CAIWAGGYDETQYF. CDR3 sequence (DNA): TGTGCCATCTGGGCAGGGGGGTACGATGAGACCCAGTACTTC.

For the CDR3, the DNA is TGCAGCGTTTTTAGTTACAATGAGCAGTTCTTC. This sequence encodes CSVFSYNEQFF. The J gene is TRBJ2-1, the V gene TRBV29-1; D unresolved. The CDR3 is 11 residues long. Trimming took 5 bases from V and 4 from J, leaving 6 bases between them. The germline V gene encodes CDR1 SQVTM and CDR2 ANQGSEA.

This clonotype appeared many times. V and J are TRBV27 and TRBJ1-1; 7 nucleotides line up with TRBD1. The V segment lost 6 bases and the J segment 4 bases; nucleotides outside the gene matches: 11. Germline-derived CDR1 and CDR2 are MNHEY and SMNVEV (reference sequence). The CDR3 length is 15 residues. The CDR3 here is CASRYSTGASTEAFF. The CDR3 DNA reads as TGTGCCAGCAGATACTCAACAGGGGCCAGCACTGAAGCTTTCTTT.

In its sample, this clonotype was seen a few times. This rearrangement joins TRBV6-6 to TRBJ2-6, with 9 bases matching TRBD1. V dropped 2 bases and J dropped 0; count of bases not matched to a gene: 5. This CDR3 contains 18 residues. Germline-derived CDR1 and CDR2 are MNHNY and SVGAGI (reference sequence). As DNA, the CDR3 is TGTGCCAGCAGTTACAGGGACAGGGCCTACTCTGGGGCCAACGTCCTGACTTTC. Translating it yields CASSYRDRAYSGANVLTF.

In regard to this clonotype: This sequence may be a read error, since a much larger clone differs from it by one base. V usage is TRBV12-3 or TRBV12-4 and J usage is TRBJ1-2, with D unresolved. The CDR3 spans 16 residues. V dropped 8 bases and J dropped 4 bases, with 23 bases sitting between them. Here the CDR3 reads CASGPEVGALGYGYTF. The CDR3 DNA reads as TGTGCCAGCGGTCCGGAGGTGGGCGCACTCGGCTATGGCTACACCTTC.

This clonotype came up a few times. This sequence joins TRBV19 and TRBJ2-1, with 10 bases identical to TRBD1. CDR1 and CDR2 (germline): LNHDA, SQIVND (reference sequence). The CDR3 extends over 15 amino acids. The V segment lost 5 bases and the J segment 3 bases; nucleotides outside the gene matches: 4. The CDR3: CASSVGQGGYNEQFF. The CDR3 region has the DNA TGTGCCAGTAGTGTTGGACAGGGGGGCTACAATGAGCAGTTCTTC.

This clonotype was seen at least ten times. The rearrangement joins TRBV20-1 to TRBJ2-3, with D perhaps matching TRBD2 (7 bases). Between the trimmed V and J ends, which lost 2 bases and 5 bases, there was a span of 23 bases. Looked up from germline, CDR1 is DFQATT and CDR2 is SNEGSKA (reference sequence). The CDR3 consists of 17 residues. The CDR3 coding sequence is TGCAGTGCTAGAAGCGCGGGGGCCTTCGGGAATTTAGATACGCAGTATTTT. Translated, it gives CSARSAGAFGNLDTQYF.

The sample holds many counts of this clonotype. The gene calls are TRBV11-3 and TRBJ1-1; D ambiguous. V lost 4 bases to trimming and J lost 4 bases, with 10 bases between them. The germline CDR1 and CDR2 sequences are SGHNT and YENEEA. There are 13 residues in the CDR3. In nucleotides, the CDR3 is TGTGCCAGCAGCTCTCAGGCGTTCACTGAAGCTTTCTTT. Translated, it gives CASSSQAFTEAFF.

Only a few counts were recorded for this clonotype. The chain couples TRBV6-4 to TRBJ2-7; weak D call: TRBD2 (5 bases). This CDR3 has 16 amino acids. Trimming took off 6 bases at V and 3 bases at J, with 21 bases between the two ends. Germline assignment: CDR1 MRHNA and CDR2 SNTAGT. CDR3: CASSPPVEGHLYEQYF. CDR3 DNA: TGTGCCAGCAGCCCCCCGGTCGAGGGTCACCTCTACGAGCAGTACTTC.

This clonotype was observed a handful of times. The chain combines TRBV5-1 with TRBJ2-2; D is perhaps TRBD2 (6 bases). Trimming removed 3 bases from V and 9 bases from J, with 15 bases in between. The CDR3 extends over 14 amino acids. The germline V gene encodes CDR1 SGHRS and CDR2 YFSETQ. The CDR3 spells CASSSPRGYRELFF. CDR3 in DNA: TGCGCCAGCAGCTCCCCTCGGGGGTACCGGGAGCTGTTTTTT.

This clonotype appeared a few times. The V call is TRBV12-3 or TRBV12-4, the J call TRBJ2-7; tentative D call: TRBD1 (5 bases). V lost 6 bases, J lost 7 bases, and 13 bases lay in between. CDR3 length: 12 residues. Written as DNA, the CDR3 is TGTGCCAGCAGCCAGCAGGGATGGGAGCAGTACTTC. Protein sequence: CASSQQGWEQYF.

This clonotype was seen a few times. The rearrangement joins TRBV7-9 to TRBJ2-6; D gene ambiguous. The V end was cut by 7 bases, the J end by 1 base, with 5 bases between. Germline V lookup: CDR1 SEHNR, CDR2 FQNEAQ (reference sequence). CDR3 size: 13 residues. The CDR3 sequence: CASTRSGANVLTF. The CDR3 DNA is TGTGCCAGCACCCGATCTGGGGCCAACGTCCTGACTTTC. Filled out from reference TRBV7-9 and TRBJ2-6, the complete variable domain reads DTGVSQNPRHKITKRGQNVTFRCDPISEHNRLYWYRQTLGQGPEFLTYFQNEAQLEKSRLLSDRFSAERPKGSFSTLEIQRTEQGDSAMYLCASTRSGANVLTFGAGSRLTVL.

This chain links TRBV30 with TRBJ1-1, with D possibly being TRBD1 (5 bases). Trimming pared 4 bases from V and 1 base from J, leaving 19 bases between. The germline V gene has CDR1 GTSNPN and CDR2 SVGIG (reference sequence). The CDR3 has 16 residues. CDR3 coding DNA: TGTGCCTGGACCGAATGGGGCGCGGCGGCGAACACTGAAGCTTTCTTT. Residues: CAWTEWGAAANTEAFF.

This clonotype was recorded at least ten times. This rearrangement joins TRBV10-2 to TRBJ1-6, with 7 bases matching TRBD1. With 10 bases clipped from V and 6 bases from J, the junction kept 6 bases outside the gene matches. Germline loops: CDR1 WSHSY, CDR2 SAAADI. The CDR3 is 13 amino acids. The chain's CDR3 is CATTGTGNSPLHF. Here the CDR3 DNA reads TGCGCCACGACAGGGACTGGTAATTCACCCCTCCACTTT.

This clonotype was counted a few times. The chain links TRBV7-2 to TRBJ2-7; 7 nucleotides match TRBD1. Trimming cost V 1 base and J 2 bases; bases outside gene matches: 5. CDR1 is SGHTA and CDR2 is FQGNSA in the germline V gene. The CDR3 is made up of 15 amino acids. The CDR3 DNA is TGTGCCAGCAGCTTAGATAACAGGGGAACCTACGAGCAGTACTTC. It yields the protein CASSLDNRGTYEQYF. The variable domain in full, with the rest retrieved from reference TRBV7-2 and TRBJ2-7, is GAGVSQSPSNKVTEKGKDVELRCDPISGHTALYWYRQSLGQGLEFLIYFQGNSAPDKSGLPSDRFSAERTGGSVSTLTIQRTQQEDSAVYLCASSLDNRGTYEQYFGPGTRLTVT.